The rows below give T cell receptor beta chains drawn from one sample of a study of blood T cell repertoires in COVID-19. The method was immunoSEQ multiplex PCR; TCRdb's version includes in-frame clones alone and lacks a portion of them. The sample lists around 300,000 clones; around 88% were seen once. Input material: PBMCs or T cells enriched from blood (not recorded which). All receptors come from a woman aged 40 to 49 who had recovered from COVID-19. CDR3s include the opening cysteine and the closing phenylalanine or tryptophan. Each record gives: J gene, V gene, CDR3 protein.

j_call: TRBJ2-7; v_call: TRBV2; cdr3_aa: CASRPGQGSREQYF
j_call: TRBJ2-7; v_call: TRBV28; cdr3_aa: CASSLPRTRAEQYF
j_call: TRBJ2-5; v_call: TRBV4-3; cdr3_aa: CASSQDYPYQETQYF
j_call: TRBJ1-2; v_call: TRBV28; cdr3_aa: CASSESLYGYTF
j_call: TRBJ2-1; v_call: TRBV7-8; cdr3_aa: CASSLRGRTDGNEQFF
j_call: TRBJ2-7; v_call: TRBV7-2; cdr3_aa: CASSYSGARYEQYF
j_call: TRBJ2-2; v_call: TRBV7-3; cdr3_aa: CASSLTTQGSGELFF
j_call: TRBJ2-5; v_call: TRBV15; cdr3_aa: CATESAGAVETQYF
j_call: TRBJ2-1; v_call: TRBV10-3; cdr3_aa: CAISQGSGSYNEQFF
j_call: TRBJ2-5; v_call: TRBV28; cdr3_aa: CASRTGGTGETQYF